Presented here are 20 T cell receptor beta chains from one specimen sequenced in a study of shared clonotypes between healthy human individuals. Clones were sequenced by immunoSEQ multiplex PCR, and TCRdb holds only the in-frame ones, with some missing. The table records roughly 1,500,000 clones, about 98% of them present only once. Sequencing was done on a sample of naive CD4+ T cells sorted from blood. Subset reported: CD45RA+ positively selected. The receptors stem from a man aged 25-45 years in good health.

V gene TRBV30 combines with J gene TRBJ2-3; 8 positions agree with TRBD2. Germline V gene lookup returns CDR1 GTSNPN and CDR2 SVGIG (reference sequence). The CDR3 extends over 19 amino acids. V was pared by 0 bases and J by 0 bases, with 14 bases of the junction left unmatched. The CDR3 is CAWSVWPSSGLASTDTQYF. The CDR3, as DNA: TGTGCCTGGAGTGTCTGGCCATCTTCAGGACTAGCTAGCACAGATACGCAGTATTTT. Supplemented by reference TRBV30 and TRBJ2-3, the full variable domain reads SQTIHQWPATLVQPVGSPLSLECTVEGTSNPNLYWYRQAAGRGLQLLFYSVGIGQISSEVPQNLSASRPQDRQFILSSKKLLLSDSGFYLCAWSVWPSSGLASTDTQYFGPGTRLTVL.

The rearrangement uses TRBV6-5 and TRBJ2-2, with D unresolved. This CDR3 has 13 amino acids. V lost 8 bases, J lost 0 bases, and 7 bases lay in between. Germline V gives CDR1 MNHEY, CDR2 SVGAGI. The CDR3, as DNA: TGTGCCAGCTTAGGACCGAACACCGGGGAGCTGTTTTTT. This codes for CASLGPNTGELFF.

The J gene is TRBJ2-2, the V gene TRBV29-1, with 15 bases aligning to TRBD2. Germline trimming cut 6 bases from V and 1 base from J; bases unmatched to any gene: 6. The CDR3 length is 17 residues. Per germline, CDR1 SQVTM and CDR2 ANQGSEA. CDR3 sequence: CSVRTSGRARNTGELFF. As DNA, the CDR3 is TGCAGCGTCCGGACTAGCGGGAGGGCCAGGAACACCGGGGAGCTGTTTTTT.

The V gene is TRBV18, the J gene TRBJ1-3; D remains ambiguous. The V end lost 0 bases, the J end lost 7 bases, and 13 bases lay between the germline ends. This CDR3 spans 15 amino acids. CDR1 and CDR2 (germline): KGHSH, LQKENI. This CDR3 reads CASSPPSGFLNTIYF. Here the CDR3 DNA reads TGTGCCAGCTCACCACCGTCCGGCTTCCTCAACACCATATATTTT.

The chain uses TRBV2 and TRBJ2-7; possibly TRBD2 for D (5 bases). The CDR3 has 13 amino acids. Germline lookup yields CDR1 SNHLY and CDR2 FYNNEI. Trimming removed 6 bases at V and 7 bases at J, with 16 bases between. CDR3 nucleotides: TGTGCCAGCAGCGGAGAGGCCTCGGGGGAGCAGTACTTC. This gives the protein CASSGEASGEQYF.

The chain joins TRBV29-1 to TRBJ2-3; possible D gene TRBD2, 5 bases. The CDR3 loop spans 14 amino acids. In germline, CDR1 is SQVTM, CDR2 ANQGSEA. The V end was cut by 7 bases, the J end by 6 bases, with 20 bases between. In DNA, the CDR3 is TGCAGCGGGACCAATTGGGAGCGGTCGGATACGCAGTATTTT. Amino acid sequence: CSGTNWERSDTQYF.

J is TRBJ2-7 and V is TRBV11-2; 8 bases fit TRBD2. Losses at the gene ends were 5 bases for V and 3 bases for J; bases not matched to a gene: 6. The CDR3 covers 14 residues. The germline CDR1 and CDR2 sequences are SGHAT and FQNNGV. In DNA, the CDR3 is TGTGCCAGCAGCCTCAGCGGGAGCGGCTACGAGCAGTACTTC. Protein product: CASSLSGSGYEQYF.

In the case of this clone: Other DNA sequences in this sample translate to the same CDR3. The gene calls are TRBV5-1 and TRBJ2-2, with D possibly matching TRBD2 (5 bases). V was pared by 2 bases and J by 0 bases, with 8 bases between. CDR1 is SGHRS and CDR2 is YFSETQ in the germline V gene. This CDR3 spans 15 amino acids. This CDR3 reads CASSLGGSNTGELFF. DNA for the CDR3: TGCGCCAGCAGCTTAGGAGGTTCGAACACCGGGGAGCTGTTTTTT.

CDR3 sequence reads: CAWSSMHSPLGETQYF. CDR3 coding DNA: TGTGCCTGGAGTTCGATGCACTCGCCGCTAGGAGAGACCCAGTACTTC. This chain uses TRBV30 with TRBJ2-5; D is unresolved. CDR3 length: 16 residues. The V end lost 2 bases, the J end lost 4 bases, and 20 bases lay between the germline ends. Germline assignment: CDR1 GTSNPN and CDR2 SVGIG (reference sequence).

The rearrangement joins TRBV11-3 to TRBJ2-1, with 8 bases aligning to TRBD2. Per germline, CDR1 SGHNT and CDR2 YENEEA. This CDR3 is 13 amino acids long. With V trimmed by 5 bases and J by 10 bases, 7 bases remained unmatched. The chain's CDR3 is CASSPTGTREQFF. In DNA, the CDR3 is TGTGCCAGCAGCCCTACCGGGACTAGAGAGCAGTTCTTC.

The V gene is TRBV28, the J gene TRBJ1-1; D ambiguous. The CDR3 totals 15 residues. Trimming took off 3 bases at V and 0 bases at J, with 11 bases between the two ends. The germline gives CDR1 MDHEN, CDR2 SYDVKM. CDR3 in amino acids: CASSFVRGMNTEAFF. CDR3 nucleotide sequence: TGTGCCAGCAGTTTTGTAAGAGGGATGAACACTGAAGCTTTCTTT. Full variable domain (missing parts from reference TRBV28 and TRBJ1-1): DVKVTQSSRYLVKRTGEKVFLECVQDMDHENMFWYRQDPGLGLRLIYFSYDVKMKEKGDIPEGYSVSREKKERFSLILESASTNQTSMYLCASSFVRGMNTEAFFGQGTRLTVV.

V and J are TRBV5-5 and TRBJ1-5; TRBD1 matches at 8 bases. Germline lookup yields CDR1 SGHKS and CDR2 YYEKEE (reference sequence). V lost 0 bases, J lost 5 bases, and 4 bases stayed unmatched. CDR3 length equals 15 residues. The CDR3 region has the DNA TGTGCCAGCAGCTTGGTTGTGACAGGGGATCAGCCCCAGCATTTT. Translated, it gives CASSLVVTGDQPQHF.

The V gene is TRBV14, the J gene TRBJ2-1; 8 nucleotides match TRBD2. Per the germline V gene, CDR1 is SGHDN and CDR2 is FVKESK. The CDR3 extends over 17 amino acids. V shed 0 bases and J 7 bases; nucleotides not matched to a gene: 11. CDR3 DNA sequence: TGTGCCAGCAGCCAAGAAAATCTAGCGGGTTCCGCGAATGAGCAGTTCTTC. It yields the protein CASSQENLAGSANEQFF. The full variable domain, completed using reference TRBV14 and TRBJ2-1, is EAGVTQFPSHSVIEKGQTVTLRCDPISGHDNLYWYRRVMGKEIKFLLHFVKESKQDESGMPNNRFLAERTGGTYSTLKVQPAELEDSGVYFCASSQENLAGSANEQFFGPGTRLTVL.

The V gene is TRBV18, the J gene TRBJ2-1; 8 bases agree with TRBD2. The CDR3 is made up of 15 amino acids. Germline loops: CDR1 KGHSH, CDR2 LQKENI. J lost 5 bases, V lost 4 bases, and 7 bases had no gene match. The CDR3 reads CASSLTSVGNNEQFF. CDR3 sequence (DNA): TGTGCCAGCTCACTGACTAGCGTAGGGAACAATGAGCAGTTCTTC.

This clone appeared once. V usage is TRBV7-9 and J usage is TRBJ2-5; possibly TRBD1 or TRBD2 for D (5 bases each). Trimming removed 8 bases at V and 7 bases at J, with 8 bases between. The germline CDR1 and CDR2 sequences are SEHNR and FQNEAQ (reference sequence). This CDR3 is 10 amino acids long. CDR3 DNA: TGTGCCAGCGAGGGGTTGACCCAGTACTTC. Protein: CASEGLTQYF.

The chain has TRBV5-1 and TRBJ1-5; D is undetermined. This CDR3 is 14 amino acids long. CDR1 and CDR2 (germline): SGHRS, YFSETQ. Trimming pared 4 bases from V and 6 bases from J, leaving 14 bases between. The CDR3 loop is CASSPQVGFQPQHF. CDR3 DNA sequence: TGCGCCAGCAGCCCCCAGGTGGGTTTTCAGCCCCAGCATTTT. The full variable domain, its missing parts supplied by reference TRBV5-1 and TRBJ1-5, is KAGVTQTPRYLIKTRGQQVTLSCSPISGHRSVSWYQQTPGQGLQFLFEYFSETQRNKGNFPGRFSGRQFSNSRSEMNVSTLELGDSALYLCASSPQVGFQPQHFGDGTRLSIL.

The J gene is TRBJ2-1, the V gene TRBV18; no definite D call. Trimming pared 0 bases from V and 9 bases from J, leaving 15 bases between. CDR3 length: 15 amino acids. Germline values: CDR1 KGHSH, CDR2 LQKENI. The CDR3 here is CASSPPVGSGTEQFF. CDR3 nucleotide sequence: TGTGCCAGCTCACCACCGGTTGGTTCAGGCACTGAGCAGTTCTTC.

The V and J genes are TRBV5-6 and TRBJ2-3; D call uncertain. Trimming left V 4 bases short and J 2 bases short, with 11 bases between. Per germline, CDR1 SGHDT and CDR2 YYEEEE. This CDR3 has 14 amino acids. The CDR3 protein is CASSLVSLTDTQYF. The CDR3 nucleotides are TGTGCCAGCAGCCTCGTCTCACTCACAGATACGCAGTATTTT.

With regard to this clone: Other DNA sequences in the same sample also yield this CDR3. The V gene is TRBV7-6, the J gene TRBJ2-1; D unresolved. The CDR3 consists of 13 residues. Germline V gives CDR1 SGHVS, CDR2 FNYEAQ. The ends were cut back, 1 base at V and 4 bases at J, with 5 bases in the middle. The CDR3 here is CASSLGSYNEQFF. The CDR3 DNA is TGTGCCAGCAGCTTAGGCTCATACAATGAGCAGTTCTTC.

Of note for this clone: Other nucleotide sequences in the sample specify the same CDR3. The chain uses TRBV30 and TRBJ1-3; D is unresolved. CDR3 length equals 14 residues. V lost 0 bases and J 0 bases, leaving 6 bases between the germline ends. CDR1 and CDR2 from the germline V gene are GTSNPN and SVGIG (reference sequence). The CDR3 region has the DNA TGTGCCTGGAGTGTTTCGCACTCTGGAAACACCATATATTTT. Translated, it gives CAWSVSHSGNTIYF.